The source of this T cell receptor beta chain is a study of blood T cell repertoires in COVID-19. Germline CDR1 KGHDR, CDR2 SFDVKD. CDR3 length: 13 residues. V gave up 5 bases and J gave up 6 bases, with 12 bases separating them. Repertoires were generated with immunoSEQ multiplex PCR, while TCRdb's copy carries only in-frame clones and drops some. In the table there are almost 15,000 clones, about 89% of which are singletons. The sequenced sample consisted of peripheral blood. This receptor was obtained from a woman in her 70s in a cohort sampled during active or convalescent COVID-19. The chain carries TRBV24-1 and TRBJ1-2; TRBD1 is a possible D gene (5 bases). The CDR3 loop reads CATSVGTGNGYTF. Written as DNA, the CDR3 is TGTGCCACCAGTGTCGGGACTGGGAATGGCTACACCTTC.